The 21 T cell receptor beta chains below come from one sample, sequenced in a study of identical twins. TCRdb analysed the 5' RACE reads with MiXCR anew, one entry per CDR3 protein. This table holds 200,000 to 250,000 distinct CDR3 sequences, more than 13% found once. The sample was memory (CD45RO+) T cells sorted from blood. These receptors originate from a woman younger than 35 in good health.

This rearrangement joins TRBV24-1 to TRBJ1-6; possibly TRBD1 for D (6 bases). V was cut by 2 bases and J by 14 bases, with 21 bases left in between. CDR1 is KGHDR and CDR2 is SFDVKD in the germline V gene. This CDR3 is 16 amino acids long. The CDR3 spells CATSDSGGRETPSLHF. The CDR3 nucleotides read TGTGCCACCAGTGATTCCGGGGGGCGAGAGACCCCCTCCCTCCACTTT.

The chain joins TRBV20-1 to TRBJ2-7; D tentatively fits TRBD1 or TRBD2 (6 bases each). The germline V and J ends were trimmed by 6 bases and 3 bases, with 21 bases remaining between them. This CDR3 comprises 15 residues. Germline CDR1 is DFQATT and CDR2 is SNEGSKA (reference sequence). In nucleotides, the CDR3 is TGCAGTGCAACCAGACCCGGGGGCATTTTCTACGAGCAGTACTTC. Amino acids: CSATRPGGIFYEQYF.

At least ten counts were recorded for this clonotype. The chain joins TRBV7-3 to TRBJ2-1; D ambiguous. Germline V gene lookup returns CDR1 SGHTA and CDR2 FQGTGA. V gave up 1 base and J gave up 3 bases, with 1 base separating them. The CDR3 runs to 12 residues. CDR3 coding DNA: TGTGCCAGCAGCTTAAACTACAATGAGCAGTTCTTC. This translates into CASSLNYNEQFF.

V gene TRBV5-6 combines with J gene TRBJ2-7; D ambiguous. The CDR3 loop spans 14 amino acids. Germline loops: CDR1 SGHDT, CDR2 YYEEEE. Deletions cut 4 bases from V and 0 bases from J, with 11 bases between. CDR3: CASSLDWSSYEQYF. CDR3 DNA sequence: TGTGCCAGCAGCCTAGATTGGAGCTCCTACGAGCAGTACTTC. Variable domain in full (rest from reference TRBV5-6 and TRBJ2-7): DAGVTQSPTHLIKTRGQQVTLRCSPKSGHDTVSWYQQALGQGPQFIFQYYEEEERQRGNFPDRFSGHQFPNYSSELNVNALLLGDSALYLCASSLDWSSYEQYFGPGTRLTVT.

This clonotype has more than one count but fewer than ten. V usage is TRBV12-5 and J usage is TRBJ1-1; 8 bases are shared with TRBD1. In germline, CDR1 is LGHNT, CDR2 FRNRAP. CDR3 length equals 14 residues. The trim removed 5 bases at V and 7 bases at J, leaving 9 bases unmatched. Written as DNA, the CDR3 is TGTGCTAGTGGTCGGACAGGGACGTTATATGAAGCTTTCTTT. This codes for CASGRTGTLYEAFF.

This chain links TRBV18 with TRBJ1-2; TRBD1 might be the D (5 bases). Deletions cut 6 bases from V and 8 bases from J, with 22 bases between. The CDR3 spans 15 residues. Germline assignment: CDR1 KGHSH and CDR2 LQKENI. DNA of the CDR3: TGTGCCAGCTCGCCCGACAGTTTATCACGAGGGGGCTACACCTTC. The encoded protein is CASSPDSLSRGGYTF. Based on the CDR3 plus reference TRBV18 and TRBJ1-2, the full variable domain is NAGVMQNPRHLVRRRGQEARLRCSPMKGHSHVYWYRQLPEEGLKFMVYLQKENIIDESGMPKERFSAEFPKEGPSILRIQQVVRGDSAAYFCASSPDSLSRGGYTFGSGTRLTVV.

The chain combines TRBV15 with TRBJ2-3; 7 bases match TRBD2. J lost 2 bases, V lost 3 bases, and 2 bases had no gene match. Germline V CDR1 and CDR2: LNHNV, YYDKDF (reference sequence). This CDR3 contains 14 residues. The CDR3 DNA sequence: TGTGCCACCAGCAGGGGGGGGGACACAGATACGCAGTATTTT. Translating it yields CATSRGGDTDTQYF.

The chain has TRBV20-1 and TRBJ2-2; D ambiguous. The V and J ends lost 6 bases and 1 base respectively, with 6 bases between them. CDR1 is DFQATT, CDR2 SNEGSKA, per germline (reference sequence). The CDR3 contains 12 residues. The DNA for the CDR3 is TGCAGTGCCCCTTTGAACACCGGGGAGCTGTTTTTT. This gives the protein CSAPLNTGELFF.

The chain couples TRBV25-1 to TRBJ2-2, with D possibly called TRBD1 or TRBD2 (5 bases each). Looked up from germline, CDR1 is MGHDK and CDR2 is SYGVNS. CDR3 length: 12 residues. V lost 8 bases and J 7 bases, leaving 11 bases between the germline ends. CDR3 coding DNA: TGTGCCAGCTGGGACGTTTACGGGGAGCTGTTTTTT. Amino acid sequence: CASWDVYGELFF.

This sequence joins TRBV6-1 and TRBJ2-1; D possibly corresponds to TRBD2 (6 bases). This CDR3 is 13 amino acids long. Germline V gene sequence: CDR1 MNHNS, CDR2 SASEGT. V dropped 6 bases and J dropped 1 base, with 7 bases sitting between them. CDR3: CASRRESYNEQFF. CDR3 sequence (DNA): TGTGCCAGCAGGCGGGAATCCTACAATGAGCAGTTCTTC.

This sequence joins TRBV5-1 and TRBJ2-2, with D maybe TRBD2 (6 bases). The CDR3 sequence is 12 residues long. V was cut by 5 bases and J by 5 bases, with 7 bases left in between. Per the germline V gene, CDR1 is SGHRS and CDR2 is YFSETQ. CDR3 DNA sequence: TGCGCCAGCAGGGAGGGAACCGGGGAGCTGTTTTTT. Encoded protein: CASREGTGELFF.

The chain couples TRBV6-5 to TRBJ1-2, with a weak D call TRBD1 (5 bases). The germline V gene encodes CDR1 MNHEY and CDR2 SVGAGI. The CDR3 length is 14 residues. Trimming cost V 7 bases and J 4 bases, with 16 bases left between them. The CDR3 bases are TGTGCCAGCAATTTGGGGGTGTCGGGCTATGGCTACACCTTC. Its translation is CASNLGVSGYGYTF.

This clonotype was seen a few times. CDR3 sequence (DNA): TGCGCCAGCAGCTCGCTGACTAGCGGGAGGGCCGCCACCGGGGAGCTGTTTTTT. Translating gives CASSSLTSGRAATGELFF. This sequence joins TRBV5-1 and TRBJ2-2; 14 bases agree with TRBD2. Germline V gene sequence: CDR1 SGHRS, CDR2 YFSETQ. The CDR3 has 18 residues. V lost 3 bases to trimming and J lost 4 bases; unmatched junction nucleotides: 8.

The chain links TRBV15 to TRBJ2-1; D may be TRBD2 (6 bases). Germline CDR1 and CDR2: LNHNV and YYDKDF (reference sequence). V lost 0 bases to trimming and J lost 3 bases, with 12 bases between them. The CDR3 spans 16 residues. In DNA, the CDR3 is TGTGCCACCAGCAGAGAGGGGGGAACCCTCTACAATGAGCAGTTCTTC. Its translation is CATSREGGTLYNEQFF. The complete variable domain, with remaining parts taken from reference TRBV15 and TRBJ2-1, reads DAMVIQNPRYQVTQFGKPVTLSCSQTLNHNVMYWYQQKSSQAPKLLFHYYDKDFNNEADTPDNFQSRRPNTSFCFLDIRSPGLGDTAMYLCATSREGGTLYNEQFFGPGTRLTVL.

This clonotype was found a few times. The genes are TRBV5-5 and TRBJ1-5, with D possibly being TRBD1 (5 bases). The germline gives CDR1 SGHKS, CDR2 YYEKEE (reference sequence). The CDR3 length is 13 residues. The V end lost 1 base, the J end lost 5 bases, and 7 bases lay between the germline ends. The CDR3 here is CASSLMGDQPQHF. CDR3 DNA: TGTGCCAGCAGCTTGATGGGGGATCAGCCCCAGCATTTT.

This clonotype was seen more than once but under ten times. The rearrangement joins TRBV20-1 to TRBJ1-2, with 8 bases aligning to TRBD1. V lost 2 bases and J lost 3; bases outside the gene matches: 8. This CDR3 has 15 residues. Germline assignment: CDR1 DFQATT and CDR2 SNEGSKA (reference sequence). The chain's CDR3 is CSARSVRDRYYGYTF. The CDR3 bases are TGCAGTGCTAGATCAGTTAGGGACAGGTACTATGGCTACACCTTC.

Regarding this clonotype: Just one base apart from a much larger clone, this may be a read error. The chain recombines TRBV5-1 with TRBJ2-7; TRBD2 matches 16 bases. Germline V CDR1 and CDR2: SGHRS, YFSETQ. This CDR3 is built from 18 residues. In DNA, the CDR3 is TGCGACAGCAGCCCAGGAGGGACTAGCGGGAGGGCCTCCTACGAGCAGTACTTC. The encoded protein is CDSSPGGTSGRASYEQYF.

This clonotype was detected ten times or more. V is TRBV5-1 and J is TRBJ1-3, with unresolved D. V lost 4 bases and J lost 0, with 5 bases in between. The CDR3 spans 13 residues. CDR1 is SGHRS and CDR2 is YFSETQ in the germline V gene. This chain's CDR3 is CASSTGSGNTIYF. The CDR3 nucleotides are TGCGCCAGCAGCACGGGCTCTGGAAACACCATATATTTT.

This clonotype was detected many times. One end of the junction varies from germline; a read error may be responsible. The V gene is TRBV20-1, the J gene TRBJ2-5; no firm D call. This CDR3 is built from 12 residues. The germline gives CDR1 DFQATT, CDR2 SNEGSKA (reference sequence). CDR3 amino acids: CSARGYQETQYF. CDR3 DNA sequence: TGCAGTGCGAGAGGCTACCAAGAGACCCAGTACTTC.

V and J are TRBV7-9 and TRBJ2-1, with no clear D. Trimming removed 2 bases from V and 0 bases from J, with 5 bases in between. The CDR3 totals 14 residues. In germline, CDR1 is SEHNR, CDR2 FQNEAQ (reference sequence). The CDR3 here is CASSLQDSYNEQFF. DNA of the CDR3: TGTGCCAGCAGCTTACAAGACTCCTACAATGAGCAGTTCTTC.

There are a few counts of this clonotype. V gene TRBV30 combines with J gene TRBJ2-1; 8 bases are a match to TRBD1. Germline trimming cut 6 bases from V and 10 bases from J; bases unmatched to any gene: 14. Germline V gene lookup returns CDR1 GTSNPN and CDR2 SVGIG (reference sequence). The CDR3 contains 14 residues. The CDR3 loop is CACSYGDRPWEQFF. In DNA form, the CDR3 reads TGTGCCTGTTCTTATGGGGACAGGCCTTGGGAGCAGTTCTTC.